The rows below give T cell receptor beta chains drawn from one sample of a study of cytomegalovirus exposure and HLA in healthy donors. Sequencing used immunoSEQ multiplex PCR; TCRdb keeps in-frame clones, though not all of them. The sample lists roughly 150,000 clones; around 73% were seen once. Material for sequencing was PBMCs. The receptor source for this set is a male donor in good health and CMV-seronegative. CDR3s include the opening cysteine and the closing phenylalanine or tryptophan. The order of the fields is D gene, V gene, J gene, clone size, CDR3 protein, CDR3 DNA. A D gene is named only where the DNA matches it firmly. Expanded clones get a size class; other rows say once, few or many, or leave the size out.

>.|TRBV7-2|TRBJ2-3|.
CASSTGLSTDTQYF
TGTGCCAGCAGCACGGGACTGAGCACAGATACGCAGTATTTT
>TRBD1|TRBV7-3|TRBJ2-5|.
CASSFGGTGQETQYF
TGTGCCAGCAGCTTCGGTGGGACAGGCCAAGAGACCCAGTACTTC
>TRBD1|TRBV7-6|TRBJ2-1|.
CASSIGGRGNEQFF
TGTGCCAGCAGCATCGGCGGCAGGGGGAATGAGCAGTTCTTC
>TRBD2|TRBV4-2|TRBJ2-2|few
CASRQLARTGELFF
TGTGCCAGCAGACAACTAGCGAGAACCGGGGAGCTGTTTTTT
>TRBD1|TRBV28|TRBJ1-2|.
CASSLSGQGTYGYTF
TGTGCCAGCAGTCTCTCGGGACAGGGAACGTATGGCTACACCTTC
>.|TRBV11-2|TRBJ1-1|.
CASSLLRGSEAFF
TGTGCCAGCAGCTTATTGAGGGGGTCTGAAGCTTTCTTT
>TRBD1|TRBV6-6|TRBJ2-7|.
CASSFRSGTGPFEQYF
TGTGCCAGCAGTTTCCGCTCCGGGACAGGGCCTTTCGAGCAGTACTTC
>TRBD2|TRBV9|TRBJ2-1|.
CASSGTNYNEQFF
TGTGCCAGCTCGGGGACTAACTACAATGAGCAGTTCTTC
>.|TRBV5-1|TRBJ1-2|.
CASSYGIDYGYTF
TGCGCCAGCAGCTACGGGATCGACTATGGCTACACCTTC
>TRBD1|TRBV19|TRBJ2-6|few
CASGTGGSGANVLTF
TGTGCCAGTGGGACAGGGGGCTCTGGGGCCAACGTCCTGACTTTC
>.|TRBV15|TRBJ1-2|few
CATSRDRTPSYGYTF
TGTGCCACCAGCAGAGATCGGACACCCAGCTATGGCTACACCTTC
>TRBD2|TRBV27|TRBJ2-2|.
CASNSLAGGPGGELFF
TGTGCCAGCAACTCTCTAGCGGGAGGGCCGGGTGGGGAGCTGTTTTTT
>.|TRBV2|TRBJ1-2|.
CVSSAEGGSYGYTF
TGTGTCAGCAGTGCGGAGGGTGGGTCGTATGGCTACACCTTC
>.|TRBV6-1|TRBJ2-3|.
CASSRRGSTDTQYF
TGTGCCAGCAGTCGAAGGGGAAGCACAGATACGCAGTATTTT
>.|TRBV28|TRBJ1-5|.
CASSLLGRGNQPQHF
TGTGCCAGCAGTTTATTGGGCAGGGGCAATCAGCCCCAGCATTTT
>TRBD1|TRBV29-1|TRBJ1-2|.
CSVASQGSGYGYTF
TGCAGCGTGGCCTCACAGGGGAGCGGCTATGGCTACACCTTC
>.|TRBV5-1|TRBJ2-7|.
CASSLDYSYEQYF
TGCGCCAGCAGCTTGGATTACAGTTACGAGCAGTACTTC